Sequencing of this T cell receptor (beta chain) was carried out in a study of regulatory T cells in long-lasting Graves disease. Study-wide points: Fewer public clonotypes were shared by new patients (approximately 1,000) than by persistent patients (fewer than 3,000).

This clonotype was seen repeatedly, ten times or more. Its specificity is not known. Time point specified: newly diagnosed GD, antithyroid drugs for less than 3 months. PBMCs provided the RNA from which the TCR library was made. Germline lookup yields CDR1 SGHRS and CDR2 YFSETQ. The CDR3 runs to 14 residues. V lost 7 bases and J lost 0, with 8 bases in between. Construction of the TCR beta libraries employed iRepertoire HTBI primers in conjunction with Arm-PCR of CDR3 regions. Using its own MiXCR run on the multiplex PCR reads, TCRdb lists one record per CDR3 protein. The sample includes around 400,000 distinct CDR3 sequences, 15% of them seen just once. The same data also went into a second study, on T cells in Graves' hyperthyroidism and ophthalmopathy.

The sequence was obtained from a middle-aged woman with Graves disease. The chain recombines TRBV5-1 with TRBJ2-6; D call uncertain. Sequenced material: peripheral blood mononuclear cells (PBMCs), taken at new diagnosis, from a patient treated with antithyroid drugs. Here the CDR3 DNA reads TGCGCCAGCGTCGATCCCTCTGGGGCCAACGTCCTGACTTTC. The encoded protein is CASVDPSGANVLTF. Full variable domain (missing parts from reference TRBV5-1 and TRBJ2-6): KAGVTQTPRYLIKTRGQQVTLSCSPISGHRSVSWYQQTPGQGLQFLFEYFSETQRNKGNFPGRFSGRQFSNSRSEMNVSTLELGDSALYLCASVDPSGANVLTFGAGSRLTVL.